This entry concerns a single T cell receptor beta chain. This sample stems from a study of OX40 agonist ivuxolimab in advanced cancers. Study details: Patients receiving dose escalation had hepatocellular carcinoma, melanoma, renal cell or head and neck cancer.

Some clones are missing from TCRdb's copy, which holds only in-frame ones; the method was immunoSEQ multiplex PCR. The table shows 29,000 or so clones, with about 93% occurring only once. Germline CDR1 MNHNY, CDR2 SVGAGI (reference sequence). Trimming took off 0 bases at V and 5 bases at J, with 8 bases between the two ends. The CDR3 is 14 amino acids. The specimen comprised CD4+ or CD8+ T cells sorted from blood, sampled in a trial of the OX40 agonist ivuxolimab. The chain links TRBV6-6 to TRBJ1-5; D not certain. This sequence was found in an adult with an advanced solid tumor such as melanoma, head and neck, liver or kidney cancer. This CDR3 is CASSYSGGYQPQHF. The CDR3, as DNA: TGTGCCAGCAGTTACTCGGGAGGTTATCAGCCCCAGCATTTT.